This TCR beta chain was obtained from a study of T cell responses to AZD1222 COVID-19 vaccine. Using immunoSEQ multiplex PCR, the repertoire was profiled, and TCRdb retains in-frame clones only, with some absent. Of about 67,000 clones in the sample, 80% to 90% were seen once. About this clone: The target antigen is unknown.

This CDR3 has 16 amino acids. Trimming left V 4 bases short and J 0 bases short, with 13 bases between. Germline CDR1 reads SGHDN; CDR2 reads FVKESK. Study outcomes and limitations: Of the AZD1222 recipients, only six or seven were seropositive at baseline. The donor group comprised mostly white British people and more females; the analysis possibly underestimated clonal diversity. An increase in Spike-specific TCR breadth and depth was observed after two AZD1222 doses.

This sequence joins TRBV14 and TRBJ1-3; the D gene is possibly TRBD1 (5 bases). This clonotype was sampled from an adult in good health. Specimen: peripheral blood, collected on day 0 of AZD1222 vaccination. The CDR3 region has the DNA TGTGCCAGCAGCCGTCCTGGGGCGCACTCTGGAAACACCATATATTTT. As protein: CASSRPGAHSGNTIYF.